This T cell receptor (beta chain) was captured in a study of T cell changes during pregnancy in multiple sclerosis (dated 2019 in TCRdb). Study-wide context: Changes in the T cell repertoire over the course of pregnancy were examined in this study in women with multiple sclerosis.

In the case of this clone: No cognate antigen has been identified for it. Per-nucleotide qualities are absent, and no much larger clonotype sits a single base away.

Library generation was performed with the immunoSEQ multiplex PCR assay. TCRdb holds this immuneACCESS table with in-frame rearrangements only. Some clones are missing; in checked studies, unresolved V genes explain under half, and the rest has no known cause. A total of about 40,000 clones appear in this sample, approximately 91% of them only once. The ten largest clones represent 1.4% of the sample. CDR1 and CDR2, per the germline V gene, are MGHRA and YSYEKL. The CDR3, cysteine through phenylalanine, is 15 amino acids long. Only CDR3 DNA is held: 45 bases, read in frame from base 1. V is clipped by 4 bases and J by 10 bases, and the sequence between their germline boundaries is 17 bases long.

The chain couples TRBV4-1 to TRBJ1-6, with no confident D gene call. Sequencing was performed on PBMCs (not recorded whether the cells were cultured). This TCR was sampled from a female donor with multiple sclerosis, enrolled in a pregnancy study. The CDR3 region has the sequence CASSPNTGFGSPLHF. The base sequence is TGCGCCAGCAGCCCCAACACGGGTTTCGGGTCACCCCTCCACTTT.